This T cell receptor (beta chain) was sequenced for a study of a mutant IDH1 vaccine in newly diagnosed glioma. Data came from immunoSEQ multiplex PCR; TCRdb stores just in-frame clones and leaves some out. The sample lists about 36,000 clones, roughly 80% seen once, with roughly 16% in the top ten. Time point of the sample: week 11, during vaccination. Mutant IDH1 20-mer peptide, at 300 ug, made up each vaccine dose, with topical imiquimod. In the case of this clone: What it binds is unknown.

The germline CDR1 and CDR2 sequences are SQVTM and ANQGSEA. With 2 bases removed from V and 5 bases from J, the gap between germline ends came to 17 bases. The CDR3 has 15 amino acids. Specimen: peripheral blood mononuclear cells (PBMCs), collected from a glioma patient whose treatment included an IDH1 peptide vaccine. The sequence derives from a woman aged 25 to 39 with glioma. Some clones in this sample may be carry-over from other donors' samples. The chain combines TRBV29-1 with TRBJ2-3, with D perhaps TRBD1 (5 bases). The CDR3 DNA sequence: TGCAGCGTTGAAATTCCCTTTATGGGGCGAGATACGCAGTATTTT. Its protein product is CSVEIPFMGRDTQYF.